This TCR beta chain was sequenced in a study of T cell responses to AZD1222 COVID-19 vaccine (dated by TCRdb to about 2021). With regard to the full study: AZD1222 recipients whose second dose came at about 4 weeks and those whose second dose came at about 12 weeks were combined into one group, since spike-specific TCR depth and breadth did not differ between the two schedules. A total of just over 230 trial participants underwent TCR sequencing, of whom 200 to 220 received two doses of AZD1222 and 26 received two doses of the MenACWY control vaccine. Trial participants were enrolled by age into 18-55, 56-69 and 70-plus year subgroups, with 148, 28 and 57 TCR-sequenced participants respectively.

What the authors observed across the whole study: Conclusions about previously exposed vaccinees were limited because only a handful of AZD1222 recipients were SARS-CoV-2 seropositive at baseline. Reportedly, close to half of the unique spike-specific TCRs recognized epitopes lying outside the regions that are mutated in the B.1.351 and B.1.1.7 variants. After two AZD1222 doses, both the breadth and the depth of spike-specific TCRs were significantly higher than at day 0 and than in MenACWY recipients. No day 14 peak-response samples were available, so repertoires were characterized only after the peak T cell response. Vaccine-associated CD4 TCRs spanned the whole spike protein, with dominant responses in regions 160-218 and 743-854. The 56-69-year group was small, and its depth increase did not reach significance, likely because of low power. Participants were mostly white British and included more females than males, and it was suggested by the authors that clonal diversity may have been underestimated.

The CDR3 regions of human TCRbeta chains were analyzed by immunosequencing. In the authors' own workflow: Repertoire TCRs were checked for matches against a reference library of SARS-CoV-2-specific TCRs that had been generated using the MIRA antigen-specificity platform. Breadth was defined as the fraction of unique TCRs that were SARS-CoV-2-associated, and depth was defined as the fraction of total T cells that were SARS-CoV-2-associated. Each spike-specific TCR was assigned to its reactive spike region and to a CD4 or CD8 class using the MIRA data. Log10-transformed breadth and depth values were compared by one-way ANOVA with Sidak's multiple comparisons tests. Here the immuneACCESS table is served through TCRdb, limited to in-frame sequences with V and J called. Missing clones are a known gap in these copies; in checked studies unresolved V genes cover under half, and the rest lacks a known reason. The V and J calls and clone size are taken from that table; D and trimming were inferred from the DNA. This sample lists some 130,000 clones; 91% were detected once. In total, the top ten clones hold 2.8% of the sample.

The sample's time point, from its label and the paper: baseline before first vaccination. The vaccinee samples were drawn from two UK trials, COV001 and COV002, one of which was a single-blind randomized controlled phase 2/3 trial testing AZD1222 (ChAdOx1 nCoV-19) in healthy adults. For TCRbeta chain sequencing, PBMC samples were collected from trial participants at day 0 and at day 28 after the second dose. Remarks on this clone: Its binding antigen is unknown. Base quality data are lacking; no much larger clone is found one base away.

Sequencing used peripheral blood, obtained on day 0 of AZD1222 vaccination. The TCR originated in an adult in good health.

The CDR3 protein: CASSSGTGWDEQYF. In nucleotides, the sequence is TGTGCCAGCAGCTCCGGGACAGGGTGGGACGAGCAGTACTTC. The chain couples TRBV7-8 to TRBJ2-7, and 9 junction bases match TRBD1. From the germline V gene, CDR1 is SGHVS and CDR2 is FQNEAQ. V has 4 bases trimmed and J has 5 bases trimmed; junction bases matching no gene number 6. Including the terminal cysteine and phenylalanine, the CDR3 comprises 14 residues. Kept here is only the CDR3 DNA, which spans 42 bases and is read in frame from base 1.